These 20 T cell receptor beta chains share one sample of origin, sequenced in a study of T cell responses to AZD1222 COVID-19 vaccine. Sequencing was performed with immunoSEQ multiplex PCR; in TCRdb, only in-frame clones are kept and a portion is missing. The repertoire holds tens of thousands of clones, with about nine tenths as singletons. The starting material was peripheral blood, obtained 28 days after the second AZD1222 dose. Every receptor here comes from an adult who received the AZD1222 COVID-19 vaccine.

The chain is built from TRBV18 and TRBJ1-6; the D gene is possibly TRBD1 (5 bases). The CDR3 is 15 amino acids. The germline V and J ends were trimmed by 2 bases and 10 bases, with 15 bases remaining between them. The V gene's germline CDR1 is KGHSH and CDR2 LQKENI. The CDR3 coding sequence is TGTGCCAGCTCACCAGGCGGCAGGGAGAACTCACCCCTCCACTTT. Its translation: CASSPGGRENSPLHF. Based on the CDR3 plus reference TRBV18 and TRBJ1-6, the full variable domain is NAGVMQNPRHLVRRRGQEARLRCSPMKGHSHVYWYRQLPEEGLKFMVYLQKENIIDESGMPKERFSAEFPKEGPSILRIQQVVRGDSAAYFCASSPGGRENSPLHFGNGTRLTVT.

The V and J genes are TRBV10-3 and TRBJ2-7; maybe TRBD2 (6 bases). The CDR3 has 12 residues. The V and J ends lost 7 bases and 5 bases respectively, with 12 bases between them. Per germline, CDR1 ENHRY and CDR2 SYGVKD. The CDR3 protein is CAINAGRNEQYF. DNA for the CDR3: TGTGCCATCAATGCGGGAAGGAACGAGCAGTACTTC.

V gene TRBV12-3 or TRBV12-4 combines with J gene TRBJ2-2; D is undetermined. V dropped 1 base and J dropped 6 bases, with 6 bases sitting between them. This CDR3 is 13 amino acids long. CDR3 loop: CASSLGVAGELFF. CDR3 DNA sequence: TGTGCCAGCAGTTTAGGAGTGGCCGGGGAGCTGTTTTTT.

This chain links TRBV6-5 with TRBJ2-7; D possibly corresponds to TRBD2 (6 bases). The V and J ends lost 5 bases and 3 bases respectively, with 14 bases between them. The V gene's germline CDR1 is MNHEY and CDR2 SVGAGI. This CDR3 region has 14 residues. Written as DNA, the CDR3 is TGTGCCAGCAGTAGTCCGGGACTCCTCTACGAGCAGTACTTC. Its protein product is CASSSPGLLYEQYF.

The chain combines TRBV7-2 with TRBJ2-5; D not certain. The CDR3 length is 11 residues. V lost 2 bases and J 7 bases, leaving 5 bases between the germline ends. From germline, CDR1 is SGHTA and CDR2 FQGNSA. As DNA, the CDR3 is TGTGCCAGCAGCTTATCTGGGACCCAGTACTTC. Translating gives CASSLSGTQYF.

The rearrangement uses TRBV28 and TRBJ1-6; no firm D call. This CDR3 comprises 12 residues. Germline V gene lookup returns CDR1 MDHEN and CDR2 SYDVKM. V lost 3 bases, J lost 9 bases, and 6 bases lay in between. The CDR3 spells CASSFSVSPLHF. DNA of the CDR3: TGTGCCAGCAGTTTTTCCGTTTCACCCCTCCACTTT.

The rearrangement uses TRBV3-1 (or the pseudogene TRBV3-2) and TRBJ1-1, with TRBD1 as a possible D gene (6 bases). The V end lost 3 bases, the J end lost 7 bases, and 18 bases lay between the germline ends. This CDR3 contains 15 residues. The germline V gene has CDR1 LGHDT and CDR2 YNNKEL (reference sequence). The CDR3 region is CASSHWGGGLGEAFF. In nucleotides, the CDR3 is TGTGCCAGCAGCCACTGGGGTGGGGGGCTGGGTGAAGCTTTCTTT.

V gene TRBV5-1 combines with J gene TRBJ1-6; D remains unclear. V was pared by 4 bases and J by 1 base, with 12 bases between. The CDR3 has 16 residues. Germline CDR1 reads SGHRS; CDR2 reads YFSETQ. CDR3: CASSLTGRSYNSPLHF. For the CDR3, the DNA is TGCGCCAGCAGCCTGACCGGGAGGTCCTATAATTCACCCCTCCACTTT.

The V gene is TRBV27, the J gene TRBJ2-3; D tentatively fits TRBD1 or TRBD2 (5 bases each). CDR3 length equals 15 residues. V shed 2 bases and J shed 7 bases, with 16 bases lying between them. Germline V CDR1 and CDR2: MNHEY, SMNVEV (reference sequence). The CDR3 sequence: CASSLRPGPRYTQYF. The CDR3 coding sequence is TGTGCCAGCAGTTTAAGGCCGGGACCCCGATATACGCAGTATTTT.

CDR3 amino acids: CASMAGDTQYF. The CDR3, as DNA: TGTGCCAGTATGGCGGGAGATACGCAGTATTTT. This sequence joins TRBV19 and TRBJ2-3, with TRBD2 as a possible D gene (5 bases). Germline values: CDR1 LNHDA, CDR2 SQIVND (reference sequence). V gave up 7 bases and J gave up 5 bases, with 7 bases separating them. CDR3 length: 11 amino acids.

This sequence joins TRBV28 and TRBJ2-7; 8 bases are shared with TRBD1. The junction had 6 bases not matched to a gene; V was cut back by 4 bases and J by 4 bases. The CDR3 spans 14 residues. The germline gives CDR1 MDHEN, CDR2 SYDVKM. The CDR3 here is CASSSPGQVYEQYF. In DNA form, the CDR3 reads TGTGCCAGCAGTTCACCGGGACAGGTATACGAGCAGTACTTC.

The chain recombines TRBV5-6 with TRBJ2-7, with a tentative D call TRBD1 (5 bases). The V and J ends lost 2 bases and 2 bases respectively, with 17 bases between them. CDR3 length equals 16 residues. Germline-derived CDR1 and CDR2 are SGHDT and YYEEEE. The CDR3 coding sequence is TGTGCCAGCAGCTTAGGGGCAGGTGGAACCACCTACGAGCAGTACTTC. It is translated as CASSLGAGGTTYEQYF.

This chain uses TRBV7-8 with TRBJ2-4, with D maybe TRBD2 (5 bases). This CDR3 comprises 14 residues. Germline V gene lookup returns CDR1 SGHVS and CDR2 FQNEAQ. Deletions cut 2 bases from V and 7 bases from J, with 12 bases between. CDR3 sequence: CASSLSAGENIQYF. In DNA form, the CDR3 reads TGTGCCAGCAGCTTATCGGCCGGGGAGAACATTCAGTACTTC.

The chain is built from TRBV5-1 and TRBJ2-7; tentatively, D is TRBD1 or TRBD2 (6 bases each). Germline V CDR1 and CDR2: SGHRS, YFSETQ. V lost 6 bases and J lost 3, with 22 bases in between. The CDR3 extends over 16 amino acids. The chain's CDR3 is CASKPRREGGFYEQYF. The CDR3 DNA is TGCGCCAGCAAACCGCGGAGAGAGGGGGGCTTCTACGAGCAGTACTTC.

The rearrangement links TRBV6-5 to TRBJ1-1; TRBD1 might be the D (5 bases). Germline V CDR1 and CDR2: MNHEY, SVGAGI. V shed 2 bases and J shed 4 bases, with 11 bases lying between them. CDR3 length: 14 amino acids. The CDR3 region is CASSYGVGGTEAFF. CDR3 DNA: TGTGCCAGCAGTTACGGGGTGGGGGGCACTGAAGCTTTCTTT.

Turning to this clone: The junction and the germline gene differ at one end; a read error may be behind it. The rearrangement links TRBV7-9 to TRBJ2-1; D is perhaps TRBD2 (6 bases). CDR1 is SEHNR and CDR2 is FQNEAQ in the germline V gene (reference sequence). The CDR3 contains 12 residues. The CDR3 is CASSLRKSRELF. The CDR3 DNA is TGTGCCAGCAGCTTAAGGAAAAGTCGGGAGCTCTTC.

The chain is built from TRBV6-6 and TRBJ1-2, with unresolved D. The CDR3 sequence is 15 residues long. Looked up from germline, CDR1 is MNHNY and CDR2 is SVGAGI (reference sequence). V lost 0 bases and J lost 4, with 12 bases in between. CDR3 nucleotide sequence: TGTGCCAGCAGTTACTCGTCACCAGATTCCTATGGCTACACCTTC. Translation gives CASSYSSPDSYGYTF.

J is TRBJ1-1 and V is TRBV29-1; D may be TRBD1 (6 bases). Trimming shortened V by 6 bases and J by 1 base, and 15 bases separated the two germline ends. This CDR3 contains 14 residues. Germline V gene sequence: CDR1 SQVTM, CDR2 ANQGSEA. CDR3 protein: CSVQKGGGNTEAFF. CDR3 sequence (DNA): TGCAGCGTGCAAAAAGGGGGAGGGAACACTGAAGCTTTCTTT.

The chain joins TRBV5-6 to TRBJ2-7; 7 bases map to TRBD1. The CDR3 has 15 amino acids. Per germline, CDR1 SGHDT and CDR2 YYEEEE. V lost 4 bases and J lost 4; bases outside the gene matches: 11. CDR3 residues: CASSTTLTGLYEQYF. CDR3 coding DNA: TGTGCCAGCAGCACAACCCTGACAGGGCTGTACGAGCAGTACTTC.

In its sample, this clone was seen once. The rearrangement uses TRBV2 and TRBJ1-5; D is unclear. V shed 7 bases and J shed 4 bases, with 11 bases lying between them. Germline lookup yields CDR1 SNHLY and CDR2 FYNNEI. This CDR3 is built from 13 residues. The DNA of the CDR3 is TGTGCCAGCAAGAGGGAGTCAAATCAGCCCCAGCATTTT. Residues: CASKRESNQPQHF.